What follows are 27 T cell receptor beta chains derived from one specimen sequenced in a study of T cells after yellow fever vaccination. TCRdb reprocessed the 5' RACE reads with MiXCR, giving one entry per CDR3 protein. The sample records some 600,000 distinct CDR3 sequences, roughly a sixth being singletons. The input for sequencing was PBMCs, taken 4 to 6 days after the first yellow fever vaccination. The receptors derive from a young man who received the YFV17D yellow fever vaccine.

This chain uses TRBV4-3 with TRBJ2-1; TRBD1 or TRBD2 may be the D gene (5 bases each). This CDR3 comprises 15 residues. The germline V gene has CDR1 LGHNA and CDR2 YSLEER. The germline V and J ends were trimmed by 5 bases and 7 bases, with 18 bases remaining between them. CDR3 amino acids: CASSSDWGPTNEQFF. CDR3 sequence (DNA): TGCGCCAGCAGCTCGGACTGGGGACCGACAAATGAGCAGTTCTTC.

As to this clonotype: A much larger clone lies one base from this, so it may be a read error. The chain joins TRBV5-6 to TRBJ2-7; D is possibly TRBD1 or TRBD2 (5 bases each). The CDR3 has 14 amino acids. CDR1 is SGHDT and CDR2 is YYEEEE in the germline V gene. The CDR3 DNA reads as TGTGCCAGCAGCTCTCTTCAGGGAGTAGACGAGCGGTACGTC. It is translated as CASSSLQGVDERYV.

The chain couples TRBV2 to TRBJ2-3, with TRBD1 identical over 10 bases. Germline trimming cut 5 bases from V and 4 bases from J; bases unmatched to any gene: 6. This CDR3 is 15 amino acids long. CDR1 and CDR2 from the germline V gene are SNHLY and FYNNEI. The CDR3 here is CASSLRQGAADTQYF. CDR3 sequence (DNA): TGTGCCAGCAGTCTCCGACAGGGGGCTGCAGATACGCAGTATTTT.

The chain is built from TRBV5-1 and TRBJ1-3; D remains ambiguous. This CDR3 is built from 16 residues. Germline V gene lookup returns CDR1 SGHRS and CDR2 YFSETQ. Trimming stripped 1 base from V and 0 bases from J, with 11 bases between. CDR3 residues: CASSLSEIYSGNTIYF. For the CDR3, the DNA is TGCGCCAGCAGCTTGTCTGAGATTTACTCTGGAAACACCATATATTTT.

The rearrangement joins TRBV21-1 to TRBJ1-2; the table's D call, TRBD1, was not checked against the DNA. TRBV21-1 is listed as a pseudogene. This CDR3 spans 16 amino acids. In DNA form, the CDR3 reads TGTGCCAGCAGCAAAGGAGAGGGACAGGGGCATTATGGCTACACCTTC. Protein product: CASSKGEGQGHYGYTF.

The V and J genes are TRBV4-3 and TRBJ1-5; D uncertain. This CDR3 is built from 16 residues. CDR1 LGHNA and CDR2 YSLEER come from the germline V gene. V was trimmed by 0 bases and J by 7 bases, leaving 16 bases between them. The CDR3 DNA reads TGCGCCAGCAGCCAAGACCTCCCTGGAACCCCACAGCCCCAGCATTTT. It is translated as CASSQDLPGTPQPQHF.

The table lists this clonotype with a few counts. The rearrangement links TRBV11-2 to TRBJ2-3, with TRBD2 identical over 12 bases. The germline gives CDR1 SGHAT, CDR2 FQNNGV. V lost 7 bases, J lost 3 bases, and 14 bases stayed unmatched. CDR3 length: 18 residues. CDR3 residues: CASTLGLAGISWTDTQYF. For the CDR3, the DNA is TGTGCCAGCACCCTCGGACTAGCGGGGATATCGTGGACAGATACGCAGTATTTT.

The V gene is TRBV20-1, the J gene TRBJ2-1, with unresolved D. CDR1 and CDR2 (germline): DFQATT, SNEGSKA (reference sequence). Trimming removed 6 bases at V and 3 bases at J, with 9 bases between. CDR3 length: 12 residues. Here the CDR3 DNA reads TGCAGTGCCGAAGTCAGCTACAATGAGCAGTTCTTC. Translation: CSAEVSYNEQFF.

This clonotype was counted a few times. The rearrangement uses TRBV3-1 and TRBJ1-1; no clear D. With 0 bases removed from V and 6 bases from J, the gap between germline ends came to 17 bases. CDR1 and CDR2 from the germline V gene are LGHDT and YNNKEL (reference sequence). The CDR3 has 16 residues. CDR3 in DNA: TGTGCCAGCAGCCAAGAAGGGCAACAATTCGGTGCTGAAGCTTTCTTT. It is translated as CASSQEGQQFGAEAFF.

This clonotype has just a few counts. This rearrangement joins TRBV5-1 to TRBJ2-3; D unresolved. The CDR3 contains 12 residues. Germline CDR1 SGHRS, CDR2 YFSETQ. V was cut by 4 bases and J by 4 bases, with 7 bases left in between. The CDR3 sequence is CASSRVADTQYF. In DNA form, the CDR3 reads TGCGCCAGCAGCCGGGTCGCAGATACGCAGTATTTT. The full variable domain, rest sourced from reference TRBV5-1 and TRBJ2-3, is KAGVTQTPRYLIKTRGQQVTLSCSPISGHRSVSWYQQTPGQGLQFLFEYFSETQRNKGNFPGRFSGRQFSNSRSEMNVSTLELGDSALYLCASSRVADTQYFGPGTRLTVL.

In this sample, this clonotype turned up many times. The chain links TRBV20-1 to TRBJ2-6; no firm D call. Germline values: CDR1 DFQATT, CDR2 SNEGSKA (reference sequence). This CDR3 has 14 amino acids. V lost 0 bases, J lost 2 bases, and 5 bases lay in between. The CDR3 loop is CSARDNAGANVLTF. For the CDR3, the DNA is TGCAGTGCTAGAGATAATGCTGGGGCCAACGTCCTGACTTTC.

This clonotype was seen more than once but under ten times. This chain connects TRBV4-3 to TRBJ2-3; no clear D. The CDR3 totals 17 residues. Germline CDR1 reads LGHNA; CDR2 reads YSLEER. V lost 0 bases to trimming and J lost 0 bases, with 13 bases between them. The CDR3 region is CASSQESTAYSTDTQYF. The CDR3 coding sequence is TGCGCCAGCAGCCAAGAGTCCACGGCCTATAGCACAGATACGCAGTATTTT.

The chain is built from TRBV20-1 and TRBJ2-3; 8 bases map to TRBD2. CDR3 size: 13 residues. Germline lookup yields CDR1 DFQATT and CDR2 SNEGSKA (reference sequence). CDR3 nucleotide sequence: TGCAGCTCCCCGGGGGGGGGCACAGATACGCAGTATTTT. Translated, it gives CSSPGGGTDTQYF.

J is TRBJ2-1 and V is TRBV7-9; no definite D call. V was cut by 5 bases and J by 3 bases, with 5 bases left in between. This CDR3 spans 12 amino acids. Germline values: CDR1 SEHNR, CDR2 FQNEAQ (reference sequence). The CDR3 nucleotides read TGTGCCAGCAGCGCAGACTACAATGAGCAGTTCTTC. Residues: CASSADYNEQFF.

The rearrangement joins TRBV15 to TRBJ1-5; D not resolved. The CDR3 runs to 15 residues. Trimming removed 0 bases at V and 5 bases at J, with 11 bases between. Germline V lookup: CDR1 LNHNV, CDR2 YYDKDF (reference sequence). CDR3: CATSRDRGVDQPQHF. Here the CDR3 DNA reads TGTGCCACCAGCAGAGATCGGGGTGTAGATCAGCCCCAGCATTTT.

V usage is TRBV29-1 and J usage is TRBJ2-1; TRBD2 aligns across 9 bases. The CDR3 contains 14 residues. Trimming took 6 bases from V and 9 from J; bases not matched to a gene: 12. Germline-derived CDR1 and CDR2 are SQVTM and ANQGSEA. In DNA, the CDR3 is TGCAGCGTAAATCGAGCGGGGGGTTGGGGTGAGCAGTTCTTC. Residues: CSVNRAGGWGEQFF.

This clonotype was observed many times. The rearrangement uses TRBV3-1 and TRBJ2-7; D tentatively fits TRBD1 or TRBD2 (5 bases each). Germline V gene data show CDR1 as LGHDT and CDR2 as YNNKEL (reference sequence). V shed 2 bases and J shed 6 bases, with 23 bases lying between them. This CDR3 has 17 amino acids. The chain's CDR3 is CASSQQSNSFGGGEQYF. In DNA form, the CDR3 reads TGTGCCAGCAGCCAACAATCGAATAGTTTTGGTGGGGGCGAGCAGTACTTC.

This chain links TRBV13 with TRBJ2-3; 7 positions match TRBD2. The V gene end was trimmed by 5 bases and the J gene end by 5 bases; junction bases not matched to a gene: 19. The length of the CDR3 is 18 residues. CDR1 PRHDT and CDR2 FYEKMQ come from the germline V gene (reference sequence). CDR3 coding DNA: TGTGCCAGCAGCAACCGCCCGAGCGGGGCATTTCTCCGAGATACGCAGTATTTT. It specifies CASSNRPSGAFLRDTQYF.

This clonotype was detected only a few times. CDR3 bases: TGTGCCAGCACCCTCTCAGGGGTAACGGGCGAGCAGTACGTC. Translation gives CASTLSGVTGEQYV. This sequence joins TRBV6-1 and TRBJ2-7; TRBD1 might be the D (6 bases). The CDR3 is 14 amino acids. The germline V gene encodes CDR1 MNHNS and CDR2 SASEGT. The V gene lost 7 bases and the J gene lost 6 bases, with 19 bases spanning the gap.

The sample holds a few counts of this clonotype. The chain recombines TRBV7-2 with TRBJ2-2; 8 bases line up with TRBD2. The J segment lost 5 bases and the V segment lost 3 bases, leaving 8 bases of the junction unmatched. CDR3 length: 16 amino acids. The germline CDR1 and CDR2 sequences are SGHTA and FQGNSA. CDR3 protein: CASSFSGGAGTGELFF. The CDR3 DNA reads TGTGCCAGCAGCTTTTCCGGGGGGGCAGGGACCGGGGAGCTGTTTTTT. The entire variable domain, with the rest obtained from reference TRBV7-2 and TRBJ2-2, is as follows: GAGVSQSPSNKVTEKGKDVELRCDPISGHTALYWYRQSLGQGLEFLIYFQGNSAPDKSGLPSDRFSAERTGGSVSTLTIQRTQQEDSAVYLCASSFSGGAGTGELFFGEGSRLTVL.

The chain has TRBV4-2 and TRBJ2-2, with D possibly matching TRBD2 (6 bases). Trimming cost V 8 bases and J 1 base, with 20 bases left between them. The CDR3 totals 17 residues. The germline gives CDR1 LGHNA, CDR2 YNFKEQ. The CDR3 reads CASDPGGVIGNTGELFF. As DNA, the CDR3 is TGTGCCAGCGACCCTGGAGGGGTCATTGGGAACACCGGGGAGCTGTTTTTT.

As regards this clonotype: One base away lies a much larger clone, so this may be a sequencing read error. The chain links TRBV11-2 to TRBJ2-3; 8 nucleotides match TRBD2. The germline V gene encodes CDR1 SGHAT and CDR2 FQNNGV. CDR3 size: 16 residues. The CDR3 DNA reads as TGTGCCAGCTGCTTAGTAGTCGGGGGGGCCACAGATACGCAGTATTTT. Amino acids: CASCLVVGGATDTQYF.

This clonotype was counted between two and nine times. The chain carries TRBV27 and TRBJ1-5; D gene unclear. This CDR3 has 14 amino acids. Germline V gene lookup returns CDR1 MNHEY and CDR2 SMNVEV (reference sequence). V dropped 5 bases and J dropped 0 bases, with 8 bases sitting between them. In DNA form, the CDR3 reads TGTGCCAGCAGTCACCACAGTAGCAATCAGCCCCAGCATTTT. Translated: CASSHHSSNQPQHF.

This sequence joins TRBV4-2 and TRBJ1-2; D remains unclear. Germline V gene lookup returns CDR1 LGHNA and CDR2 YNFKEQ. The CDR3 is made up of 15 amino acids. V was shortened by 1 base and J by 4 bases, with 13 bases between the two germline ends. The CDR3 nucleotides read TGTGCCAGCAGCCAAGTTAACAGAGAGTTCTATGGCTACACCTTC. Protein sequence: CASSQVNREFYGYTF.

This chain links TRBV18 with TRBJ2-3; tentative D call: TRBD1 (5 bases). The CDR3 contains 12 residues. Trimming stripped 2 bases from V and 11 bases from J, with 11 bases between. Germline lookup yields CDR1 KGHSH and CDR2 LQKENI. Here the CDR3 reads CASSPKGRKQYF. CDR3 bases: TGTGCCAGCTCACCAAAGGGGCGCAAGCAGTATTTT.

The CDR3 spells CATSRVKSGRNGYTF. The CDR3 region has the DNA TGTGCCACCAGCAGAGTAAAGTCGGGACGTAATGGCTACACCTTC. This chain uses TRBV15 with TRBJ1-2; perhaps TRBD1 as D (5 bases). Trimming removed 1 base from V and 6 bases from J, with 15 bases in between. CDR3 length equals 15 residues. CDR1 is LNHNV and CDR2 is YYDKDF in the germline V gene (reference sequence).

This clonotype turned up a few times. V gene TRBV9 combines with J gene TRBJ2-7; no reliable D call. This CDR3 is built from 14 residues. CDR1 and CDR2 (germline): SGDLS, YYNGEE. The V gene lost 4 bases and the J gene lost 2 bases, with 13 bases spanning the gap. Here the CDR3 DNA reads TGTGCCAGCAGCCCCACCCCACGGGCCTACGAGCAGTACTTC. Protein product: CASSPTPRAYEQYF.